Listed below are T cell receptor beta chains from one sample, sequenced in a study of beta chain features in type 1 diabetes. Repertoires were generated with immunoSEQ multiplex PCR, while TCRdb's copy carries only in-frame clones and drops some. The sample lists 500,000 to 700,000 clones, 15% to 18% occurring once. The sample was naive CD4+ T cells from blood. The receptors derive from a young man in good health. CDR3s include the opening cysteine and the closing phenylalanine or tryptophan. The order of the fields is J gene, D gene, V gene, clone size, CDR3 DNA, CDR3 protein. The D gene is left open where the match is weak. Clone sizes are given selectively: once, few, many, or a class where the clone is expanded.

J gene: TRBJ2-1; D gene: .; V gene: TRBV5-1; clone size: few; CDR3 DNA: TGCGCCAGCAGCTTGGGTTCTCACAGGCCCTCCTACAATGAGCAGTTCTTC; CDR3 protein: CASSLGSHRPSYNEQFF
J gene: TRBJ1-1; D gene: .; V gene: TRBV5-4; clone size: .; CDR3 DNA: TGTGCCAGCAGCTTAAACAGGGCCAAGAACACTGAAGCTTTCTTT; CDR3 protein: CASSLNRAKNTEAFF
J gene: TRBJ2-5; D gene: .; V gene: TRBV25-1; clone size: few; CDR3 DNA: TGTGCCAGCAGCCCGCGACAAAAAGAGACCCAGTACTTC; CDR3 protein: CASSPRQKETQYF
J gene: TRBJ1-3; D gene: .; V gene: TRBV15; clone size: .; CDR3 DNA: TGTGCCACCAGCAGAGACCCGGGAGGGGTTGGAAACACCATATATTTT; CDR3 protein: CATSRDPGGVGNTIYF
J gene: TRBJ2-5; D gene: .; V gene: TRBV25-1; clone size: .; CDR3 DNA: TGTGCCAGCAGTGACTGGACATACCGGAAAGAGACCCAGTACTTC; CDR3 protein: CASSDWTYRKETQYF
J gene: TRBJ2-2; D gene: TRBD2; V gene: TRBV29-1; clone size: .; CDR3 DNA: TGCAGCGTTGATACTAGCGGGGTGGCCGGGGAGCTGTTTTTT; CDR3 protein: CSVDTSGVAGELFF
J gene: TRBJ2-2; D gene: .; V gene: TRBV14; clone size: few; CDR3 DNA: TGTGCCAGCAGTCCCAGGTCCGTGGTGCCAGGGGAGCTGTTTTTT; CDR3 protein: CASSPRSVVPGELFF
J gene: TRBJ2-4; D gene: .; V gene: TRBV5-1; clone size: few; CDR3 DNA: TGCGCCAGCAGCTTGGCAGGGATTAGGGAAAACATTCAGTACTTC; CDR3 protein: CASSLAGIRENIQYF
J gene: TRBJ1-2; D gene: TRBD1; V gene: TRBV30; clone size: .; CDR3 DNA: TGTGCCTGGAGCAGGGGGCGCGGCTATGGCTACACCTTC; CDR3 protein: CAWSRGRGYGYTF
J gene: TRBJ2-5; D gene: TRBD2; V gene: TRBV5-4; clone size: .; CDR3 DNA: TGTGCCAGCAGCCGGACTAGCGGAGTACAAGAGACCCAGTACTTC; CDR3 protein: CASSRTSGVQETQYF
J gene: TRBJ2-1; D gene: TRBD2; V gene: TRBV7-2; clone size: .; CDR3 DNA: TGTGCCAGCAGCTTCGGACTAGAGCGCAATGAGCAGTTCTTC; CDR3 protein: CASSFGLERNEQFF
J gene: TRBJ2-5; D gene: .; V gene: TRBV7-3; clone size: few; CDR3 DNA: TGTGCCAGCAGCTTAAACTCATGGGGAGAGACCCAGTACTTC; CDR3 protein: CASSLNSWGETQYF
J gene: TRBJ2-1; D gene: .; V gene: TRBV28; clone size: .; CDR3 DNA: TGTGCCAGCAGTCCCACCCGGGGCAGGGGGCAGTTCTTC; CDR3 protein: CASSPTRGRGQFF
J gene: TRBJ2-7; D gene: TRBD1; V gene: TRBV7-2; clone size: few; CDR3 DNA: TGTGCCAGCAGCAAGGGACAGGGTCGCTACGAGCAGTACTTC; CDR3 protein: CASSKGQGRYEQYF
J gene: TRBJ1-1; D gene: .; V gene: TRBV28; clone size: few; CDR3 DNA: TGTGCCAGCCTAGACAGGTTCATGTGGGCTTTCTTT; CDR3 protein: CASLDRFMWAFF
J gene: TRBJ2-1; D gene: TRBD2; V gene: TRBV7-7; clone size: few; CDR3 DNA: TGTGCCAGCAGCTTAAACCGGGAGGGCCCCAATGAGCAGTTCTTC; CDR3 protein: CASSLNREGPNEQFF